One and the same sample provided the 24 T cell receptor beta chains below, sequenced in a study of T cell responses to AZD1222 COVID-19 vaccine. Only in-frame clones appear in the TCRdb table, and some are missing; sequencing was by immunoSEQ multiplex PCR. The sample shows over 100,000 clones, around 87% of them seen only once. The sample in question was peripheral blood, obtained on day 0 of AZD1222 vaccination. The origin of the receptors is an adult in good health.

This sequence joins TRBV2 and TRBJ1-2, with D hard to call. The germline CDR1 and CDR2 sequences are SNHLY and FYNNEI. CDR3 size: 12 residues. Trimming removed 6 bases from V and 7 bases from J, with 12 bases in between. The CDR3 here is CASRADEGGYTF. CDR3 nucleotides: TGTGCCAGCAGGGCAGACGAGGGTGGCTACACCTTC.

The chain links TRBV19 to TRBJ1-5; weak D call: TRBD1 (5 bases). CDR1 is LNHDA, CDR2 SQIVND, per germline (reference sequence). This CDR3 contains 15 residues. V was pared by 5 bases and J by 6 bases, with 17 bases between. This chain's CDR3 is CASSPRGPMGQPQHF. The CDR3 region has the DNA TGTGCCAGTAGTCCAAGGGGTCCCATGGGTCAGCCCCAGCATTTT.

The chain couples TRBV27 to TRBJ2-7; no definite D call. V dropped 1 base and J dropped 2 bases, with 15 bases sitting between them. This CDR3 comprises 16 residues. CDR1 is MNHEY, CDR2 SMNVEV, per germline (reference sequence). In DNA, the CDR3 is TGTGCCAGCAGTTTATGTCTGCCCATAAGACCCTACGAGCAGTACTTC. Encoded protein: CASSLCLPIRPYEQYF.

The sample holds one count of this clone. The gene calls are TRBV10-3 and TRBJ2-7; 7 bases line up with TRBD1. Germline CDR1 ENHRY, CDR2 SYGVKD. Unmatched junction bases numbered 12, after V lost 11 bases and J lost 5 bases. The CDR3 runs 13 residues. Here the CDR3 DNA reads TGTGCCGTCTTTCCCGGACAGGAAGACGAGCAGTACTTC. Translated, it gives CAVFPGQEDEQYF.

This chain links TRBV9 with TRBJ1-2; 7 bases match TRBD1. The length of the CDR3 is 14 residues. Germline CDR1 reads SGDLS; CDR2 reads YYNGEE. V lost 0 bases, J lost 6 bases, and 5 bases stayed unmatched. CDR3 protein: CASSVDQGVHGYTF. The CDR3 bases are TGTGCCAGCAGCGTAGATCAGGGGGTACATGGCTACACCTTC. Combining the CDR3 with reference TRBV9 and TRBJ1-2 gives the whole variable domain DSGVTQTPKHLITATGQRVTLRCSPRSGDLSVYWYQQSLDQGLQFLIQYYNGEERAKGNILERFSAQQFPDLHSELNLSSLELGDSALYFCASSVDQGVHGYTFGSGTRLTVV.

In its sample, this clone was seen a few times. V gene TRBV6-1 combines with J gene TRBJ1-5, with unresolved D. The CDR3 is 16 amino acids. CDR1 and CDR2 (germline): MNHNS, SASEGT. V lost 3 bases, J lost 1 base, and 13 bases lay in between. CDR3 nucleotides: TGTGCCAGCAGTGAGGCCTCCGGGGTAAGCAATCAGCCCCAGCATTTT. Translation: CASSEASGVSNQPQHF.

The V and J genes are TRBV10-3 and TRBJ1-2, with D possibly matching TRBD1 (5 bases). Germline-derived CDR1 and CDR2 are ENHRY and SYGVKD. The CDR3 totals 13 residues. Trimming took off 5 bases at V and 1 base at J, with 8 bases between the two ends. The DNA for the CDR3 is TGTGCCATCAGTTCTCAGGGTAACTATGGCTACACCTTC. Amino acid sequence: CAISSQGNYGYTF.

The chain joins TRBV18 to TRBJ2-3; D may be TRBD1 or TRBD2 (6 bases each). The ends were cut back, 1 base at V and 3 bases at J, with 17 bases in the middle. The CDR3 extends over 17 amino acids. Germline V gene data show CDR1 as KGHSH and CDR2 as LQKENI. The CDR3 protein is CASSPQLGGGGTDTQYF. The CDR3 nucleotides are TGTGCCAGCTCACCACAACTTGGAGGGGGAGGAACAGATACGCAGTATTTT.

This clone occurred once. The chain carries TRBV11-2 and TRBJ2-5; D assignment may be TRBD1 or TRBD2 (7 bases each). V shed 5 bases and J shed 5 bases, with 18 bases lying between them. CDR3 length: 15 amino acids. CDR1 and CDR2 from the germline V gene are SGHAT and FQNNGV. CDR3 region: CASSQLTGREETQYF. CDR3 nucleotides: TGTGCCAGCAGCCAACTGACAGGGAGGGAGGAGACCCAGTACTTC.

CDR3 loop: CASSPQPSGANVLTF. The CDR3 DNA reads TGTGCCAGCAGCCCTCAGCCCTCTGGGGCCAACGTCCTGACTTTC. This chain links TRBV5-4 with TRBJ2-6; D not resolved. With 4 bases removed from V and 0 bases from J, the gap between germline ends came to 8 bases. This CDR3 has 15 residues. The germline V gene has CDR1 SGHNT and CDR2 YYREEE (reference sequence).

This chain connects TRBV6-5 to TRBJ2-1; D possibly corresponds to TRBD2 (5 bases). V lost 0 bases and J 4 bases, leaving 13 bases between the germline ends. CDR1 and CDR2 from the germline V gene are MNHEY and SVGAGI. The CDR3 has 16 amino acids. CDR3 DNA sequence: TGTGCCAGCAGTTACTCACCGGTAGCGAGTTACAATGAGCAGTTCTTC. This gives the protein CASSYSPVASYNEQFF.

The chain uses TRBV6-5 and TRBJ2-7, with a weak D call TRBD1 (6 bases). The CDR3 spans 13 residues. V shed 8 bases and J shed 2 bases, with 13 bases lying between them. CDR1 and CDR2 from the germline V gene are MNHEY and SVGAGI. The CDR3 sequence: CASRQVPTYEQYF. Written as DNA, the CDR3 is TGTGCCAGCCGACAGGTTCCCACCTACGAGCAGTACTTC.

The chain has TRBV29-1 and TRBJ2-7; possible D gene TRBD2, 5 bases. CDR3 length equals 11 residues. From germline, CDR1 is SQVTM and CDR2 ANQGSEA. CDR3 amino acids: CAAEVSYEQYF. As DNA, the CDR3 is TGCGCGGCGGAGGTCTCCTACGAGCAGTACTTC.

V is TRBV27 and J is TRBJ2-3; weak D call: TRBD2 (6 bases). The germline CDR1 and CDR2 sequences are MNHEY and SMNVEV (reference sequence). Trimming pared 4 bases from V and 0 bases from J, leaving 8 bases between. The CDR3 consists of 14 residues. CDR3 sequence reads: CASSWGVSTDTQYF. In nucleotides, the CDR3 is TGTGCCAGCAGTTGGGGGGTCAGCACAGATACGCAGTATTTT.

V gene TRBV29-1 combines with J gene TRBJ1-1, with a weak D call TRBD1 (6 bases). V was pared by 7 bases and J by 3 bases, with 18 bases between. Germline CDR1 and CDR2: SQVTM and ANQGSEA. The CDR3 covers 14 residues. The CDR3 here is CSARWAGAYTEAFF. The CDR3 region has the DNA TGCAGCGCCCGGTGGGCAGGGGCTTACACTGAAGCTTTCTTT. The full variable domain, its missing parts supplied by reference TRBV29-1 and TRBJ1-1, is SAVISQKPSRDICQRGTSLTIQCQVDSQVTMMFWYRQQPGQSLTLIATANQGSEATYESGFVIDKFPISRPNLTFSTLTVSNMSPEDSSIYLCSARWAGAYTEAFFGQGTRLTVV.

The chain is built from TRBV5-4 and TRBJ1-2; no reliable D call. The length of the CDR3 is 13 residues. V was clipped by 3 bases and J by 2 bases, with 8 bases between them. Germline CDR1 reads SGHNT; CDR2 reads YYREEE (reference sequence). The CDR3 spells CASSSRANYGYTF. CDR3 sequence (DNA): TGTGCCAGCAGCTCTAGGGCAAACTATGGCTACACCTTC.

J is TRBJ2-1 and V is TRBV19, with TRBD2 identical over 11 bases. CDR3 length equals 16 residues. The germline V gene has CDR1 LNHDA and CDR2 SQIVND (reference sequence). V dropped 7 bases and J dropped 3; count of bases not matched to a gene: 8. The CDR3 DNA follows: TGTGCCAGTAACCCGGGACTAGCGGTGATCTACAATGAGCAGTTCTTC. Its translation: CASNPGLAVIYNEQFF.

This chain links TRBV7-2 with TRBJ2-1; TRBD2 matches 9 bases. Germline V gene lookup returns CDR1 SGHTA and CDR2 FQGNSA. The CDR3 has 15 residues. The J segment lost 7 bases and the V segment lost 2 bases, leaving 6 bases of the junction unmatched. The CDR3 loop reads CASSLPRGGANEQFF. CDR3 nucleotide sequence: TGTGCCAGCAGCTTACCGCGGGGGGGGGCGAATGAGCAGTTCTTC. The complete variable domain, with remaining parts taken from reference TRBV7-2 and TRBJ2-1, reads GAGVSQSPSNKVTEKGKDVELRCDPISGHTALYWYRQSLGQGLEFLIYFQGNSAPDKSGLPSDRFSAERTGGSVSTLTIQRTQQEDSAVYLCASSLPRGGANEQFFGPGTRLTVL.

The count of this clone is one. The chain combines TRBV11-3 with TRBJ2-1; D unclear. The CDR3 totals 17 residues. V shed 1 base and J shed 0 bases, with 13 bases lying between them. Per the germline V gene, CDR1 is SGHNT and CDR2 is YENEEA. CDR3 in DNA: TGTGCCAGCAGCTTAGGGTCGTGGCGCAGCTCCTACAATGAGCAGTTCTTC. Translation gives CASSLGSWRSSYNEQFF.

CDR3 region: CASSLEAWSEAFF. For the CDR3, the DNA is TGTGCCAGCAGCTTAGAAGCGTGGTCTGAAGCTTTCTTT. The genes are TRBV11-3 and TRBJ1-1; D is unresolved. The CDR3 spans 13 residues. Germline lookup yields CDR1 SGHNT and CDR2 YENEEA. Trimming shortened V by 0 bases and J by 6 bases, and 8 bases separated the two germline ends.

The chain uses TRBV6-5 and TRBJ1-2; 7 bases align to TRBD1. The trim removed 0 bases at V and 2 bases at J, leaving 6 bases unmatched. Per germline, CDR1 MNHEY and CDR2 SVGAGI. The length of the CDR3 is 16 residues. The CDR3 nucleotides read TGTGCCAGCAGTTACTCATTCGACAGGGCCAACTATGGCTACACCTTC. This translates into CASSYSFDRANYGYTF.

This chain joins TRBV5-1 and TRBJ2-2; D is undetermined. V was cut by 0 bases and J by 5 bases, with 5 bases left in between. The length of the CDR3 is 13 residues. The germline V gene has CDR1 SGHRS and CDR2 YFSETQ. The CDR3 spells CASSLELTGELFF. CDR3 sequence (DNA): TGCGCCAGCAGCTTGGAACTAACCGGGGAGCTGTTTTTT. Based on the CDR3 plus reference TRBV5-1 and TRBJ2-2, the full variable domain is KAGVTQTPRYLIKTRGQQVTLSCSPISGHRSVSWYQQTPGQGLQFLFEYFSETQRNKGNFPGRFSGRQFSNSRSEMNVSTLELGDSALYLCASSLELTGELFFGEGSRLTVL.

The chain links TRBV7-2 to TRBJ2-7, with 9 bases fitting TRBD1. The germline V gene has CDR1 SGHTA and CDR2 FQGNSA. With 1 base clipped from V and 3 bases from J, the junction kept 16 bases outside the gene matches. The CDR3 totals 19 residues. CDR3 coding DNA: TGTGCCAGCAGCTTAGAGCCCCTACAGGGGGCGGCCGGGTACTACGAGCAGTACTTC. It codes for CASSLEPLQGAAGYYEQYF. Together with reference TRBV7-2 and TRBJ2-7, the CDR3 gives the full variable domain: GAGVSQSPSNKVTEKGKDVELRCDPISGHTALYWYRQSLGQGLEFLIYFQGNSAPDKSGLPSDRFSAERTGGSVSTLTIQRTQQEDSAVYLCASSLEPLQGAAGYYEQYFGPGTRLTVT.

The chain uses TRBV7-9 and TRBJ1-2, with D perhaps TRBD1 (6 bases). V was shortened by 4 bases and J by 7 bases, with 13 bases between the two germline ends. The CDR3 extends over 13 amino acids. Germline V lookup: CDR1 SEHNR, CDR2 FQNEAQ (reference sequence). CDR3 in amino acids: CASSYGQTGGYTF. The CDR3 DNA reads as TGTGCCAGCAGCTATGGACAGACAGGTGGCTACACCTTC.